The rows below give T cell receptor beta chains drawn from one sample of a study of blood T cells in healthy people across ages. TCRdb recomputed calls from the 5' RACE reads with MiXCR, one row per CDR3 protein. The sample consists of almost 800,000 distinct CDR3 sequences, over 45% of them appearing once. Sequenced input: blood. The receptors shown here come from a man aged 25-45 years in good health. The conserved cysteine and the conserved F or W are not part of the CDR3 here. Fields, in order: J gene, V gene, CDR3 protein.

TRBJ2-3,TRBV12-3/TRBV12-4,ASSCRGRGDAQY
TRBJ1-2,TRBV3-1,ASSVRETYGYT
TRBJ1-1,TRBV28,ASTSGGMGLKNTEAF
TRBJ2-1,TRBV10-3,ATELAREQF
TRBJ2-7,TRBV30,AWRAGHSYEQY
TRBJ2-6,TRBV29-1,SVDATGTGYSGANVLT
TRBJ2-7,TRBV27,ASSLSTVPIAEQY
TRBJ2-5,TRBV29-1,SVDWGSIGETQY
TRBJ2-1,TRBV20-1,SALPGGIQRWDRMDEQF
TRBJ2-5,TRBV7-9,ASSPSRGVQETQY
TRBJ2-1,TRBV20-1,SVPDEGGLGQF
TRBJ2-2,TRBV11-1,ASSSRTGGFNTGELF
TRBJ2-3,TRBV28,ASSSGAFTDTQY
TRBJ2-7,TRBV5-6,ASSLEGGMVSYEQY
TRBJ2-5,TRBV20-1,SARDPAGPWGTQY
TRBJ2-6,TRBV6-5,ASKRAPGANVLT
TRBJ1-2,TRBV18,TSSPYTGGRLDGYT
TRBJ1-2,TRBV15,ATSNEGTDYGYT
TRBJ1-2,TRBV2,ASGRQGPSANYGYT
TRBJ2-3,TRBV29-1,SVPIDPGGITDTQY
TRBJ1-1,TRBV20-1,SARESPNTEAF
TRBJ2-5,TRBV7-2,ASDGGGTQY
TRBJ1-1,TRBV25-1,ASSDESTNTEAF
TRBJ1-5,TRBV5-6,ASSWGAVNQPQH
TRBJ2-3,TRBV10-2,ASSEFRGDTQY
TRBJ2-1,TRBV4-3,ASSRLTSGGLYNEQF
TRBJ2-7,TRBV12-3/TRBV12-4,ASSLGGIYYEQY
-,TRBV18,ASSPGVLETQY
TRBJ2-6,TRBV28,ASSIARGQISGANVLT
TRBJ2-3,TRBV27,ASSWSLVNLITDTQY
TRBJ1-2,TRBV5-1,ASSLGRGTEYGYT
TRBJ2-1,TRBV7-2,ASSYGGDGTEQF
TRBJ2-7,TRBV20-1,SLRGPSSYEQY
-,TRBV9,ASSPREVSYEQY
TRBJ1-5,TRBV6-6,ASSYRGRDQPQH
TRBJ1-5,TRBV15,ATSRDRNQPQH
-,TRBV7-3,ASSPEGIGREQY
TRBJ1-1,TRBV7-9,ASSPFIGVEAF
TRBJ1-4,TRBV25-1,ASSESPGRMNEKLF
TRBJ2-1,TRBV28,ASSPYLADPGNEQF
TRBJ1-4,TRBV6-2/TRBV6-3,ASRGGATNEKLF
TRBJ1-2,TRBV5-1,ASSHAGRHWGYT
TRBJ1-3,TRBV20-1,SARDGGRNTIY
TRBJ2-7,TRBV29-1,SVRGGSQKGEQY
TRBJ1-1,TRBV3-1,ASSHPDRGAEAF
TRBJ2-7,TRBV7-2,ASSPLGAEFYEQY
TRBJ2-5,TRBV20-1,SARDQFSGGRQETQY
TRBJ2-7,TRBV20-1,SASSQGYEQY